One and the same sample provided the 14 T cell receptor beta chains below, sequenced in a study of blood T cell repertoires in COVID-19. The table came from immunoSEQ multiplex PCR; TCRdb's copy has only in-frame clones and leaves some out. The table includes over 200,000 clones, about 88% detected once. The sequenced material came from peripheral blood. The receptors were sampled from a man aged 40-50 years with acute or convalescent COVID-19.

This sequence joins TRBV11-3 and TRBJ2-1; TRBD1 agrees at 7 bases. CDR3 length: 16 amino acids. V lost 2 bases, J lost 5 bases, and 9 bases stayed unmatched. Per germline, CDR1 SGHNT and CDR2 YENEEA. CDR3 loop: CASSLSGTARDNEQFF. CDR3 coding DNA: TGTGCCAGCAGCTTATCCGGGACAGCTCGGGACAATGAGCAGTTCTTC.

This clone occurred once. The chain employs TRBV27 and TRBJ1-6, with D perhaps TRBD1 (5 bases). The CDR3 runs 15 residues. Germline CDR1 is MNHEY and CDR2 is SMNVEV (reference sequence). Deletions cut 5 bases from V and 7 bases from J, with 15 bases between. CDR3 amino acids: CASSNEQDRNSPLHF. In DNA, the CDR3 is TGTGCCAGCAGTAACGAACAGGATAGGAATTCACCCCTCCACTTT.

The CDR3 protein is CASSPLAGPYSPLHF. CDR3 DNA: TGTGCCAGCAGTCCCCTGGCAGGGCCTTATTCACCCCTCCACTTT. The genes are TRBV28 and TRBJ1-6, with D possibly being TRBD1 (5 bases). There are 15 residues in the CDR3. Trimming removed 5 bases from V and 8 bases from J, with 16 bases in between. In germline, CDR1 is MDHEN, CDR2 SYDVKM.

V and J are TRBV19 and TRBJ2-7; TRBD1 is a possible D gene (6 bases). The CDR3 is 14 amino acids. The V end was cut by 1 base, the J end by 2 bases, with 9 bases between. Germline CDR1 reads LNHDA; CDR2 reads SQIVND (reference sequence). CDR3 residues: CASSIATGPYEQYF. CDR3 nucleotide sequence: TGTGCCAGTAGTATAGCTACAGGGCCCTACGAGCAGTACTTC. Full variable domain (rest looked up from reference TRBV19 and TRBJ2-7): DGGITQSPKYLFRKEGQNVTLSCEQNLNHDAMYWYRQDPGQGLRLIYYSQIVNDFQKGDIAEGYSVSREKKESFPLTVTSAQKNPTAFYLCASSIATGPYEQYFGPGTRLTVT.

The chain couples TRBV24-1 to TRBJ2-7; TRBD2 matches 12 bases. Germline V gene data show CDR1 as KGHDR and CDR2 as SFDVKD. This CDR3 comprises 15 residues. The V segment lost 3 bases and the J segment 4 bases; nucleotides outside the gene matches: 3. The CDR3 loop is CATSDPGTSGYEQYF. The CDR3 DNA is TGTGCCACCAGTGATCCCGGGACTAGCGGGTACGAGCAGTACTTC.

This clone was seen a handful of times. The rearrangement uses TRBV24-1 and TRBJ2-2; D not resolved. CDR3 length equals 12 residues. Germline loops: CDR1 KGHDR, CDR2 SFDVKD. V shed 5 bases and J shed 5 bases, with 5 bases lying between them. As DNA, the CDR3 is TGTGCCACCAGTGTCTATACCGGGGAGCTGTTTTTT. This gives the protein CATSVYTGELFF.

CDR3 in amino acids: CASSSSGGTGQYF. The CDR3, as DNA: TGTGCCAGCTCCTCAAGTGGGGGGACAGGTCAGTACTTC. This chain uses TRBV3-1 (or the pseudogene TRBV3-2) with TRBJ2-4, with 8 bases matching TRBD1. CDR1 and CDR2 (germline): LGHDT, YNNKEL (reference sequence). This CDR3 is 13 amino acids long. V was clipped by 8 bases and J by 12 bases; unmatched bases: 12.

This rearrangement joins TRBV13 to TRBJ1-1; 8 bases align to TRBD1. This CDR3 has 17 amino acids. Trimming cost V 2 bases and J 0 bases; bases outside gene matches: 8. The germline V gene has CDR1 PRHDT and CDR2 FYEKMQ (reference sequence). The CDR3 bases are TGTGCCAGCAGCTTATTATGGACAGGGCCCATGAACACTGAAGCTTTCTTT. This translates into CASSLLWTGPMNTEAFF.

CDR3 residues: CASSPGQGTDTQYF. The CDR3 DNA sequence: TGCGCCAGCAGCCCTGGACAGGGGACAGATACGCAGTATTTT. The rearrangement links TRBV5-1 to TRBJ2-3; 9 bases match TRBD1. This CDR3 region has 14 residues. V lost 4 bases and J lost 3; bases outside the gene matches: 3. The germline CDR1 and CDR2 sequences are SGHRS and YFSETQ.

The chain recombines TRBV19 with TRBJ1-3; D gene ambiguous. Germline V CDR1 and CDR2: LNHDA, SQIVND (reference sequence). V was pared by 1 base and J by 4 bases, with 11 bases between. This CDR3 comprises 15 residues. The CDR3 DNA reads TGTGCCAGTAGTATAGTAGAAACAGCCGGAAACACCATATATTTT. Its translation is CASSIVETAGNTIYF.

The chain uses TRBV27 and TRBJ1-2, with a possible D match to TRBD1 (5 bases). The CDR3 covers 14 residues. Germline V gene sequence: CDR1 MNHEY, CDR2 SMNVEV (reference sequence). The germline V and J ends were trimmed by 2 bases and 2 bases, with 9 bases remaining between them. The CDR3 loop reads CASSLAGRNYGYTF. Here the CDR3 DNA reads TGTGCCAGCAGTTTAGCGGGGCGGAACTATGGCTACACCTTC.

J is TRBJ2-2 and V is TRBV4-1; TRBD1 agrees at 12 bases. The V gene end was trimmed by 1 base and the J gene end by 5 bases; junction bases not matched to a gene: 14. The CDR3 length is 20 residues. Germline loops: CDR1 MGHRA, CDR2 YSYEKL. CDR3 coding DNA: TGCGCCAGCAGCCAAGCGTCCGGGACAGGGGGCGCGACGGGGACCGGGGAGCTGTTTTTT. Its translation: CASSQASGTGGATGTGELFF.

This sequence joins TRBV5-5 and TRBJ1-1; unclear D gene. Trimming cost V 2 bases and J 12 bases, with 14 bases left between them. Germline V CDR1 and CDR2: SGHKS, YYEKEE (reference sequence). This CDR3 is built from 12 residues. CDR3 sequence: CASSFLRQGTFF. In DNA, the CDR3 is TGTGCCAGCAGCTTTCTTAGACAAGGAACTTTCTTT. Based on the CDR3 plus reference TRBV5-5 and TRBJ1-1, the full variable domain is DAGVTQSPTHLIKTRGQQVTLRCSPISGHKSVSWYQQVLGQGPQFIFQYYEKEERGRGNFPDRFSARQFPNYSSELNVNALLLGDSALYLCASSFLRQGTFFGQGTRLTVV.

J is TRBJ2-7 and V is TRBV18; 7 nucleotides line up with TRBD2. This CDR3 has 14 amino acids. CDR1 and CDR2 (germline): KGHSH, LQKENI. With V trimmed by 3 bases and J by 3 bases, 5 bases remained unmatched. The CDR3 DNA reads as TGTGCCAGCTCACCGAGACTAGCACTCTACGAGCAGTACTTC. Its translation: CASSPRLALYEQYF.